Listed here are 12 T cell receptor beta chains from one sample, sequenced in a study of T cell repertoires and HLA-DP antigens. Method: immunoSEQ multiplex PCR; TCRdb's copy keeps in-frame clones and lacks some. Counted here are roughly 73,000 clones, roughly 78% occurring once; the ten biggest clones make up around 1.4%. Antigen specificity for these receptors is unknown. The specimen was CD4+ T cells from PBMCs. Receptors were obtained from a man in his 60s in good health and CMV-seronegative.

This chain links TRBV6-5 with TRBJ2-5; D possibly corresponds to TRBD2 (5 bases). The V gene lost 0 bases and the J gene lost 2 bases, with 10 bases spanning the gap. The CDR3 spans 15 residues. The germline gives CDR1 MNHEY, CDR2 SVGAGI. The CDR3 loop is CASSYSKRFQETQYF. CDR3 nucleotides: TGTGCCAGCAGTTACTCGAAGCGGTTTCAAGAGACCCAGTACTTC.

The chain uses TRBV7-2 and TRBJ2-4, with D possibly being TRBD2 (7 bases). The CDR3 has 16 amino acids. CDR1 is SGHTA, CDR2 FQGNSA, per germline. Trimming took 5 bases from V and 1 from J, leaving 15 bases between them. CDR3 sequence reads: CASSREGGNAKNIQYF. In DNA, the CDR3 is TGTGCCAGCAGCCGTGAGGGGGGGAACGCCAAAAACATTCAGTACTTC. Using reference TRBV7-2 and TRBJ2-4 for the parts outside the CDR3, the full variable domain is GAGVSQSPSNKVTEKGKDVELRCDPISGHTALYWYRQSLGQGLEFLIYFQGNSAPDKSGLPSDRFSAERTGGSVSTLTIQRTQQEDSAVYLCASSREGGNAKNIQYFGAGTRLSVL.

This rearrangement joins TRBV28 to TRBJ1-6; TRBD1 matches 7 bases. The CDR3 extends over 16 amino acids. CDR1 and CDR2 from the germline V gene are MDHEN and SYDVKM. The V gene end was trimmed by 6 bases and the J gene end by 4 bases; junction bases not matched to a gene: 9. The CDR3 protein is CASRPGGASYNSPLHF. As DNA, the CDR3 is TGTGCCAGCAGGCCAGGGGGTGCCTCATATAATTCACCCCTCCACTTT.

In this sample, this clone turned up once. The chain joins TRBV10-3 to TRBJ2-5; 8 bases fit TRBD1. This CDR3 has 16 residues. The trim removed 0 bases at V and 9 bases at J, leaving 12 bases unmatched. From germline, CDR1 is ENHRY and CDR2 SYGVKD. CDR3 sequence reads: CAISESAGGGSGPQYF. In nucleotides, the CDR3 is TGTGCCATCAGTGAGTCGGCAGGGGGCGGGTCGGGGCCCCAGTACTTC.

CDR3 loop: CASSPDSSETQYF. For the CDR3, the DNA is TGTGCCAGCAGTCCAGACAGTTCAGAGACCCAGTACTTC. The rearrangement joins TRBV2 to TRBJ2-5; D is perhaps TRBD1 (5 bases). Looked up from germline, CDR1 is SNHLY and CDR2 is FYNNEI. The CDR3 consists of 13 residues. V lost 5 bases to trimming and J lost 4 bases, with 11 bases between them.

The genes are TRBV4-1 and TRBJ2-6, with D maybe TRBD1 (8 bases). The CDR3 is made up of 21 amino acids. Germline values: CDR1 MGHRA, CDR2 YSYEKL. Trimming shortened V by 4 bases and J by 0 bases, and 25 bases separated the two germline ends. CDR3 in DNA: TGCGCCAGCAGCCCTACGCTGCCGAGCGGGACAGGAGCCTCTGGGGCCAACGTCCTGACTTTC. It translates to CASSPTLPSGTGASGANVLTF.

The CDR3 nucleotides are TGTGCCAGCAGCTCCCCGGGACTGAGCTCTGGAAACACCATATATTTT. It encodes CASSSPGLSSGNTIYF. This sequence joins TRBV7-3 and TRBJ1-3; possibly TRBD1 for D (5 bases). Trimming pared 4 bases from V and 0 bases from J, leaving 13 bases between. There are 16 residues in the CDR3. In germline, CDR1 is SGHTA, CDR2 FQGTGA.

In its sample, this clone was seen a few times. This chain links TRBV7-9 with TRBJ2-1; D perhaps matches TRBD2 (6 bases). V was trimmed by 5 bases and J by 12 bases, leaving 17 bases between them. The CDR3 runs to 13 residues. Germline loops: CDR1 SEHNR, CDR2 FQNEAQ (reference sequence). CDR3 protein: CASSPKGPEGQFF. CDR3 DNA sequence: TGTGCCAGCAGCCCGAAGGGTCCGGAGGGGCAGTTCTTC.

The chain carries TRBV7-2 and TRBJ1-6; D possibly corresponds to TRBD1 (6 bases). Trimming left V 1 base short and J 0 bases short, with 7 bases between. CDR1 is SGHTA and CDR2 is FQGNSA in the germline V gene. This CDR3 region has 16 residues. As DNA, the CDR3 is TGTGCCAGCAGCTTAGGGGGGGCCTCCTATAATTCACCCCTCCACTTT. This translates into CASSLGGASYNSPLHF. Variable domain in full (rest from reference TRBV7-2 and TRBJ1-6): GAGVSQSPSNKVTEKGKDVELRCDPISGHTALYWYRQSLGQGLEFLIYFQGNSAPDKSGLPSDRFSAERTGGSVSTLTIQRTQQEDSAVYLCASSLGGASYNSPLHFGNGTRLTVT.

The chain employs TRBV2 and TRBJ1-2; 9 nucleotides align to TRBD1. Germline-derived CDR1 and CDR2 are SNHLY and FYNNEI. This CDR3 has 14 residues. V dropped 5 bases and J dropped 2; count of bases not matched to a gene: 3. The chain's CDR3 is CASSPGQGNYGYTF. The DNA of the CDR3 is TGTGCCAGCAGTCCGGGACAGGGCAACTATGGCTACACCTTC.

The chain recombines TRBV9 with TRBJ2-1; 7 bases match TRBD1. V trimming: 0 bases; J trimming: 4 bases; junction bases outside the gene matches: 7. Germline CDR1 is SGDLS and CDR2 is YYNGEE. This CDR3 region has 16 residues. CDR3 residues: CASSVEGALGYNEQFF. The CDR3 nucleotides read TGTGCCAGCAGCGTAGAGGGGGCTCTAGGGTACAATGAGCAGTTCTTC.

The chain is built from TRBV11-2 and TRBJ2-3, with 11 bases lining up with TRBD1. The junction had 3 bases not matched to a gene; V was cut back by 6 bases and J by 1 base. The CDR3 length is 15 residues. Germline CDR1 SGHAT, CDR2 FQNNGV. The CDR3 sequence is CASRGQGVGTDTQYF. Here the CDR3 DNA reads TGTGCCAGCAGGGGACAGGGGGTGGGCACAGATACGCAGTATTTT.